This T cell receptor (beta chain) was sequenced in a study of blood T cell repertoires in COVID-19. Repertoires were generated with immunoSEQ multiplex PCR, while TCRdb's copy carries only in-frame clones and drops some. The table shows about 130,000 clones, with approximately 86% occurring only once. Per the germline V gene, CDR1 is SGHTA and CDR2 is FQGTGA. With 2 bases removed from V and 0 bases from J, the gap between germline ends came to 10 bases. The CDR3 sequence is 16 residues long. Sequenced: PBMCs or T cells enriched from blood (not recorded which). This TCR was sampled from a woman aged 45-60 years who had recovered from COVID-19. V and J are TRBV7-3 and TRBJ2-2, with D possibly TRBD2 on 6 matching bases. The CDR3 sequence is CASSLPGGANTGELFF. The CDR3 coding sequence is TGTGCCAGCAGCTTACCGGGCGGGGCGAACACCGGGGAGCTGTTTTTT.